These 10 T cell receptor beta chains came from one sample sequenced in a study of cytomegalovirus exposure and HLA in healthy donors. The PCR ran on 60 Vbeta and 13 Jbeta primers. The data were produced by immunoSEQ multiplex PCR, yet TCRdb's version contains in-frame clones alone and is incomplete. This table holds 90,000 to 110,000 clones, 69% found once. Material: PBMCs. These receptor sequences come from a woman between 70 and 85 years old in good health and CMV-seropositive.

V is TRBV5-6 and J is TRBJ2-7; 7 nucleotides line up with TRBD1. With V trimmed by 0 bases and J by 3 bases, 6 bases remained unmatched. The CDR3 loop spans 15 amino acids. Germline assignment: CDR1 SGHDT and CDR2 YYEEEE. The CDR3 sequence: CASSLEGQGVYEQYF. The CDR3 region has the DNA TGTGCCAGCAGCTTGGAAGGGCAGGGGGTCTACGAGCAGTACTTC.

V gene TRBV7-9 combines with J gene TRBJ1-1, with TRBD1 identical over 9 bases. The germline V gene encodes CDR1 SEHNR and CDR2 FQNEAQ (reference sequence). The trim removed 1 base at V and 5 bases at J, leaving 8 bases unmatched. The length of the CDR3 is 16 residues. The CDR3 here is CASSLGTRDRDTEAFF. The CDR3 DNA is TGTGCCAGCAGCTTAGGGACCCGGGACAGGGATACTGAAGCTTTCTTT.

This sequence joins TRBV11-1 and TRBJ2-5; a possible D gene is TRBD1 (8 bases). The CDR3 length is 16 residues. V was clipped by 6 bases and J by 1 base, with 18 bases between them. Per the germline V gene, CDR1 is SGHAT and CDR2 is FQDESV (reference sequence). Written as DNA, the CDR3 is TGTGCCAGCAGTTACACAACAGGGGGGGCCCAAGAGACCCAGTACTTC. It yields the protein CASSYTTGGAQETQYF.

The chain is built from TRBV30 and TRBJ1-1; D not resolved. V was pared by 5 bases and J by 1 base, with 11 bases between. Germline CDR1 GTSNPN, CDR2 SVGIG (reference sequence). The CDR3 covers 13 residues. This chain's CDR3 is CAWDRGGNTEAFF. The CDR3 region has the DNA TGTGCCTGGGATCGGGGAGGGAACACTGAAGCTTTCTTT.

This clone has more than one count but fewer than ten. This chain joins TRBV19 and TRBJ1-6; a weak D match, TRBD1 (5 bases). Trimming left V 5 bases short and J 9 bases short, with 14 bases between. The CDR3 spans 14 residues. Germline V gives CDR1 LNHDA, CDR2 SQIVND (reference sequence). The CDR3 DNA follows: TGTGCCAGTAGTTTGCAGGGTGATGGTTCACCCCTCCACTTT. Amino acid sequence: CASSLQGDGSPLHF.

The chain recombines TRBV11-3 with TRBJ1-1, with D uncertain. The germline V gene encodes CDR1 SGHNT and CDR2 YENEEA. The V end lost 8 bases, the J end lost 1 base, and 11 bases lay between the germline ends. This CDR3 region has 13 residues. CDR3 coding DNA: TGTGCCAGCGCCAAACGGGAGAACACTGAAGCTTTCTTT. This sequence encodes CASAKRENTEAFF.

For the CDR3, the DNA is TGTGCCAGCAGCTTTACTAGCGGGGGGGCGCCGGAGACCCAGTACTTC. Its translation: CASSFTSGGAPETQYF. The J gene is TRBJ2-5, the V gene TRBV7-2; 13 bases map to TRBD2. The CDR3 runs 16 residues. The trim removed 3 bases at V and 5 bases at J, leaving 6 bases unmatched. Germline CDR1 and CDR2: SGHTA and FQGNSA.

The chain recombines TRBV7-2 with TRBJ2-7; the D is unclear. The length of the CDR3 is 11 residues. Trimming removed 5 bases at V and 4 bases at J, with 6 bases between. Germline CDR1 and CDR2: SGHTA and FQGNSA. For the CDR3, the DNA is TGTGCCAGCAGCACCAGTTACGAGCAGTACTTC. Translating it yields CASSTSYEQYF.

The rearrangement links TRBV6-5 to TRBJ1-1; possible D gene TRBD1, 5 bases. V shed 6 bases and J shed 2 bases, with 13 bases lying between them. The CDR3 extends over 14 amino acids. From germline, CDR1 is MNHEY and CDR2 SVGAGI. The CDR3 spells CASSRPRTNTEAFF. The CDR3 nucleotides read TGTGCCAGCAGCCGACCGCGGACAAACACTGAAGCTTTCTTT.

The J gene is TRBJ1-2, the V gene TRBV13, with TRBD1 matching 9 bases. This CDR3 has 14 residues. CDR1 is PRHDT, CDR2 FYEKMQ, per germline (reference sequence). V was pared by 3 bases and J by 6 bases, with 5 bases of the junction left unmatched. CDR3 nucleotide sequence: TGTGCCAGCAGCTTGGGACAGGGAACTGATGGCTACACCTTC. It translates to CASSLGQGTDGYTF.